The TCR beta chain under discussion was sequenced for a study of T cell responses to AZD1222 COVID-19 vaccine. General observations from the study: Mostly white British, mostly female donors; authors suggested clonal diversity may be underestimated. Samples come after the peak T cell response, not at day 14.

The CDR3 loop spans 16 amino acids. With 3 bases removed from V and 7 bases from J, the gap between germline ends came to 18 bases. The V gene's germline CDR1 is LGHNA and CDR2 YSLEER. The repertoire was sequenced with immunoSEQ multiplex PCR; TCRdb's copy has only in-frame clones and lacks some. The sample carries 95,000 to 150,000 clones, roughly 90% recorded once. With regard to this clone: Its antigen is not known.

The sequences come from peripheral blood, collected on day 0 of AZD1222 vaccination. The receptor was derived from an adult in good health. The chain couples TRBV4-3 to TRBJ1-4; D ambiguous. The CDR3 DNA sequence: TGCGCCAGCAGCCAGCCCGTGACACAACGGAGTGAAAAACTGTTTTTT. This gives the protein CASSQPVTQRSEKLFF.